The 22 T cell receptor beta chains below were found in one sample sequenced in a study of T-cell memory formation after mild COVID-19. One entry per CDR3 protein results from TCRdb running MiXCR on the 5' RACE reads. The data show hundreds of thousands of distinct CDR3 sequences, roughly 18% seen once. Sequenced: PBMCs or a T cell subset sorted from them (not recorded which). Receptors were obtained from an adult woman who had mild COVID-19 (a few samples of this study predate the infection). Cell type and time point are not known.

This clonotype has ten or more counts. V is TRBV7-9 and J is TRBJ1-1, with D possibly TRBD1 on 6 matching bases. This CDR3 spans 15 amino acids. Germline values: CDR1 SEHNR, CDR2 FQNEAQ (reference sequence). V was pared by 6 bases and J by 0 bases, with 14 bases between. DNA for the CDR3: TGTGCCAGCAGTTCATCGACAGGTATGAACACTGAAGCTTTCTTT. This gives the protein CASSSSTGMNTEAFF.

The V gene is TRBV4-1, the J gene TRBJ2-1; D is unresolved. The CDR3 totals 13 residues. Between the trimmed V and J ends, which lost 4 bases and 10 bases, there was a span of 14 bases. Germline CDR1 is MGHRA and CDR2 is YSYEKL. For the CDR3, the DNA is TGCGCCAGCAGCCCGAAGCCCCTAGGAGAGCAGTTCTTC. Translating it yields CASSPKPLGEQFF.

This clonotype was observed a handful of times. This sequence joins TRBV5-4 and TRBJ2-1, with 10 bases fitting TRBD2. The J segment lost 6 bases and the V segment lost 4 bases, leaving 4 bases of the junction unmatched. The V gene's germline CDR1 is SGHNT and CDR2 YYREEE (reference sequence). This CDR3 has 14 amino acids. The CDR3 here is CASSASGGANEQFF. Written as DNA, the CDR3 is TGTGCCAGCAGCGCCAGCGGGGGGGCCAATGAGCAGTTCTTC. Full variable domain (outside the CDR3, taken from reference TRBV5-4 and TRBJ2-1): ETGVTQSPTHLIKTRGQQVTLRCSSQSGHNTVSWYQQALGQGPQFIFQYYREEENGRGNFPPRFSGLQFPNYSSELNVNALELDDSALYLCASSASGGANEQFFGPGTRLTVL.

This clonotype was seen once. The chain is built from TRBV9 and TRBJ1-1; 7 bases are a match to TRBD1. Trimming removed 6 bases from V and 8 bases from J; junction bases left unmatched: 4. The CDR3 runs 11 residues. Germline loops: CDR1 SGDLS, CDR2 YYNGEE. CDR3 residues: CASTQTGEAFF. CDR3 sequence (DNA): TGTGCCAGCACCCAGACAGGGGAAGCTTTCTTT.

V and J are TRBV11-3 and TRBJ2-1, with 9 bases aligning to TRBD2. CDR3 length: 16 amino acids. V was pared by 3 bases and J by 5 bases, with 8 bases of the junction left unmatched. Germline V gives CDR1 SGHNT, CDR2 YENEEA. Here the CDR3 reads CASSLLSGSPDNEQFF. The CDR3 nucleotides read TGTGCCAGCAGCTTGCTTAGCGGGAGTCCCGACAATGAGCAGTTCTTC.

The V and J genes are TRBV5-1 and TRBJ1-3; D unresolved. CDR1 is SGHRS and CDR2 is YFSETQ in the germline V gene. The ends were cut back, 0 bases at V and 10 bases at J, with 8 bases in the middle. The CDR3 totals 12 residues. The CDR3 region is CASSLVTWTIYF. The CDR3 coding sequence is TGCGCCAGCAGCTTGGTGACTTGGACCATATATTTT. The full variable domain, in which reference TRBV5-1 and TRBJ1-3 provide the parts outside the CDR3, is KAGVTQTPRYLIKTRGQQVTLSCSPISGHRSVSWYQQTPGQGLQFLFEYFSETQRNKGNFPGRFSGRQFSNSRSEMNVSTLELGDSALYLCASSLVTWTIYFGEGSWLTVV.

This clonotype was recorded a few times. The chain recombines TRBV14 with TRBJ2-1; D unclear. CDR1 and CDR2 (germline): SGHDN, FVKESK. V lost 7 bases and J lost 0, with 13 bases in between. This CDR3 comprises 15 residues. CDR3 in DNA: TGTGCCAGCAACCGAGGCCTGAGCTCCTACAATGAGCAGTTCTTC. It yields the protein CASNRGLSSYNEQFF.

CDR3 coding DNA: TGTGCCAGCAGCACGCCGCCCGGGCCCTCCTTCGGTACGCAGTATTTT. Translated: CASSTPPGPSFGTQYF. The chain recombines TRBV6-1 with TRBJ2-3; no clear D gene. This CDR3 comprises 16 residues. CDR1 and CDR2 (germline): MNHNS, SASEGT. V lost 6 bases and J lost 8, with 24 bases in between.

The chain couples TRBV5-1 to TRBJ1-1, with 10 bases fitting TRBD1. The CDR3 runs to 16 residues. Germline V gives CDR1 SGHRS, CDR2 YFSETQ. V was pared by 4 bases and J by 4 bases, with 10 bases of the junction left unmatched. CDR3 region: CASSLGQGRGSTEAFF. DNA for the CDR3: TGCGCCAGCAGCCTGGGACAGGGGAGAGGGAGCACTGAAGCTTTCTTT.

The gene calls are TRBV27 and TRBJ1-5; TRBD1 might be the D (5 bases). Trimming removed 2 bases at V and 5 bases at J, with 16 bases between. Germline CDR1 MNHEY, CDR2 SMNVEV (reference sequence). The CDR3 has 16 amino acids. The DNA for the CDR3 is TGTGCCAGCAGTTTACGGTCAGGGATGGGGGATCAGCCCCAGCATTTT. This gives the protein CASSLRSGMGDQPQHF.

The chain uses TRBV27 and TRBJ2-5; TRBD1 matches at 7 bases. The CDR3 consists of 14 residues. CDR1 and CDR2 from the germline V gene are MNHEY and SMNVEV (reference sequence). The J segment lost 9 bases and the V segment lost 6 bases, leaving 13 bases of the junction unmatched. CDR3 nucleotides: TGTGCCAGCAGCCTGACAGGGCGGTTCGGGGCCCAGTACTTC. Amino acid sequence: CASSLTGRFGAQYF.

This clonotype showed up just a few times. The rearrangement links TRBV20-1 to TRBJ2-7; 9 bases map to TRBD1. V shed 5 bases, J shed 4 bases, and the junction held 6 bases outside the gene matches. The CDR3 loop spans 13 amino acids. Germline assignment: CDR1 DFQATT and CDR2 SNEGSKA (reference sequence). CDR3 nucleotides: TGCAGTGCTGGGGACAGGGAGAATTACGAGCAGTACTTC. This translates into CSAGDRENYEQYF.

This clonotype was seen only a few times. The chain employs TRBV12-3 or TRBV12-4 and TRBJ2-7; 7 nucleotides match TRBD2. V gave up 6 bases and J gave up 3 bases; unmatched junction bases: 8. The CDR3 is 14 amino acids. This chain's CDR3 is CASSSRAGDYEQYF. The CDR3 coding sequence is TGTGCCAGCAGCTCTCGGGCGGGGGACTACGAGCAGTACTTC.

This clonotype was counted between two and nine times. This rearrangement joins TRBV7-9 to TRBJ2-1; D call uncertain. Trimming took off 1 base at V and 5 bases at J, with 6 bases between the two ends. The CDR3 sequence is 13 residues long. The germline V gene has CDR1 SEHNR and CDR2 FQNEAQ (reference sequence). The CDR3 nucleotides are TGTGCCAGCAGCTTAGGAGAGAACAATGAGCAGTTCTTC. It specifies CASSLGENNEQFF.

V is TRBV5-6 and J is TRBJ1-5; D uncertain. Deletions cut 6 bases from V and 3 bases from J, with 16 bases between. The germline V gene has CDR1 SGHDT and CDR2 YYEEEE. CDR3 length: 15 amino acids. In nucleotides, the CDR3 is TGTGCCAGCACCAGGATGGCATATTCCAATCAGCCCCAGCATTTT. It yields the protein CASTRMAYSNQPQHF.

This chain joins TRBV4-3 and TRBJ1-1; 7 nucleotides match TRBD1. CDR3 length: 18 residues. Germline V lookup: CDR1 LGHNA, CDR2 YSLEER. V lost 3 bases and J lost 0; bases outside the gene matches: 13. CDR3 bases: TGCGCCAGCAGCCACCTCCCCGGGACAGACGTTCTGAACACTGAAGCTTTCTTT. It translates to CASSHLPGTDVLNTEAFF.

This clonotype was found a few times. The chain employs TRBV4-2 and TRBJ2-7; TRBD1 aligns across 9 bases. V dropped 1 base and J dropped 4; count of bases not matched to a gene: 5. Per germline, CDR1 LGHNA and CDR2 YNFKEQ. The CDR3 has 15 amino acids. The CDR3 nucleotides are TGTGCCAGCAGCCAAGTAGGACAGGGGTATTACGAGCAGTACTTC. This encodes CASSQVGQGYYEQYF.

The V gene is TRBV6-6, the J gene TRBJ1-5; a weak D match, TRBD1 (6 bases). Per the germline V gene, CDR1 is MNHNY and CDR2 is SVGAGI (reference sequence). Trimming pared 4 bases from V and 0 bases from J, leaving 16 bases between. The CDR3 length is 17 residues. CDR3 DNA sequence: TGTGCCAGCAGTTTCCCACCGGGACAACATAGCAATCAGCCCCAGCATTTT. The encoded protein is CASSFPPGQHSNQPQHF.

The J gene is TRBJ2-1, the V gene TRBV24-1, with D possibly matching TRBD2 (5 bases). V was shortened by 1 base and J by 14 bases, with 11 bases between the two germline ends. Germline loops: CDR1 KGHDR, CDR2 SFDVKD. This CDR3 spans 12 amino acids. DNA for the CDR3: TGTGCCACCAGTGATTTCGGAGGTCCTGAGTTCTTC. This codes for CATSDFGGPEFF.

This clonotype was recorded a few times. The chain is built from TRBV5-1 and TRBJ2-3; 7 positions agree with TRBD1. The trim removed 0 bases at V and 6 bases at J, leaving 13 bases unmatched. The CDR3 totals 17 residues. The germline gives CDR1 SGHRS, CDR2 YFSETQ. This chain's CDR3 is CASSLVQDWTGSDTQYF. The DNA for the CDR3 is TGCGCCAGCAGCTTGGTTCAAGACTGGACAGGTTCGGATACGCAGTATTTT.

This clonotype was found a few times. This chain connects TRBV5-1 to TRBJ2-3; TRBD1 might be the D (8 bases). V was trimmed by 3 bases and J by 5 bases, leaving 13 bases between them. Germline V gene lookup returns CDR1 SGHRS and CDR2 YFSETQ. The CDR3 spans 14 residues. The CDR3 DNA is TGCGCCAGCAGCTCCACAGGGGGGGGAGATACGCAGTATTTT. This codes for CASSSTGGGDTQYF.

J is TRBJ2-1 and V is TRBV25-1, with a weak D call TRBD2 (5 bases). Germline values: CDR1 MGHDK, CDR2 SYGVNS. V was clipped by 3 bases and J by 9 bases, with 9 bases between them. This CDR3 has 12 residues. The CDR3 region is CASSDRGSEQFF. CDR3 nucleotide sequence: TGTGCCAGCAGTGACCGGGGTAGTGAGCAGTTCTTC.